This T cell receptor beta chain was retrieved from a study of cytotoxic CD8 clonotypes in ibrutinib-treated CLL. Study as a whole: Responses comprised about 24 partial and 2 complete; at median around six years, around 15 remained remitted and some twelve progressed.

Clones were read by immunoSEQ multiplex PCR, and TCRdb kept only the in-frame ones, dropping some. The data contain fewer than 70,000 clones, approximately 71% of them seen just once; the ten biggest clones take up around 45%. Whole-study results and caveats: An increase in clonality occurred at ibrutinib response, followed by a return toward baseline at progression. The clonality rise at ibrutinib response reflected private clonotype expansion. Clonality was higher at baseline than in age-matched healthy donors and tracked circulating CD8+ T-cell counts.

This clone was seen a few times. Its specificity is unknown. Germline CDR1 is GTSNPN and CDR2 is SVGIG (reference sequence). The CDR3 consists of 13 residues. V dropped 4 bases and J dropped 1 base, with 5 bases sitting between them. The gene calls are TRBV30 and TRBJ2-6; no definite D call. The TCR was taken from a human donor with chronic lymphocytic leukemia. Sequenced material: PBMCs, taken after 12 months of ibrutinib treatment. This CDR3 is CAWMTSGANVLTF. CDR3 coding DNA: TGTGCCTGGATGACATCTGGGGCCAACGTCCTGACTTTC.